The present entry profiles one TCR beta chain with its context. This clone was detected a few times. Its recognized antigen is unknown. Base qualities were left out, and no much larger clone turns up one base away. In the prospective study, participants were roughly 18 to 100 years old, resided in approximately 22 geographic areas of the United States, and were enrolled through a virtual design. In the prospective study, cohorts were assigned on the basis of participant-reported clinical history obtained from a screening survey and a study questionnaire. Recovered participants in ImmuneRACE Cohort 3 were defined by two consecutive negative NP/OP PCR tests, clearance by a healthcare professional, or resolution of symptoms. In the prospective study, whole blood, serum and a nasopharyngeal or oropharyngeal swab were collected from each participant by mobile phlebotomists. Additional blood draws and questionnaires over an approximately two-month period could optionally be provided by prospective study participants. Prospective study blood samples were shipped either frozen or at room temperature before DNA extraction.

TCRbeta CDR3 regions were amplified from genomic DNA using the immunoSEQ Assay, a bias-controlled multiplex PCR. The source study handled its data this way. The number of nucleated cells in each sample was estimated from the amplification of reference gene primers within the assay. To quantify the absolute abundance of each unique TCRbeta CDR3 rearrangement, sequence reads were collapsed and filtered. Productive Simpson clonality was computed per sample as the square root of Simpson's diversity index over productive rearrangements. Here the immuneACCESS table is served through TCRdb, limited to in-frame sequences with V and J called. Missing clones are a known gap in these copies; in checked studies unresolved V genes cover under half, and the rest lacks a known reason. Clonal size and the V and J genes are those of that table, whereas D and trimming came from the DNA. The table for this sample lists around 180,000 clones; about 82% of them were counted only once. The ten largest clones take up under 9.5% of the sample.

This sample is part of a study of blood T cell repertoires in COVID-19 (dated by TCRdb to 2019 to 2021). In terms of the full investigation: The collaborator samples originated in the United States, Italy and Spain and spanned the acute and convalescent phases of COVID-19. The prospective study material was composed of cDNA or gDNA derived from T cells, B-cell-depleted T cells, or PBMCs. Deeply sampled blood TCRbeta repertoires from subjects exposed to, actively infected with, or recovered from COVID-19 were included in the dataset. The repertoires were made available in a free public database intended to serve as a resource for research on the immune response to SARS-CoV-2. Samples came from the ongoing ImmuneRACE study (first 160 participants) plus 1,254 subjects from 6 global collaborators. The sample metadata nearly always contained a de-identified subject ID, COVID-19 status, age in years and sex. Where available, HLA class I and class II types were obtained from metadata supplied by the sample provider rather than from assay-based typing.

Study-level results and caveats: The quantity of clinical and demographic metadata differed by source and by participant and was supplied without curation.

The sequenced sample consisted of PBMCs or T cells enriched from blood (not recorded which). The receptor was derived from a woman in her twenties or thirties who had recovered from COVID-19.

The DNA reads TGCAGTGCGAGTGTAGCGGGAGTGTCCTACAATGAGCAGTTCTTC. The translation is CSASVAGVSYNEQFF. In this chain, TRBV20-1 is recombined with TRBJ2-1; a stretch of 9 junction bases matches TRBD2. Including cysteine and phenylalanine, the CDR3 has 15 amino acids. The read is trimmed to its CDR3 DNA, 45 bases read in frame from base 1. Per the germline V gene (reference sequence), DFQATT is the CDR1 and SNEGSKA is the CDR2. Germline trimming: 6 bases from V, 1 base from J; junction bases outside gene matches: 7.